The entry below describes one TCR beta chain. TCRdb's table, derived via immunoSEQ multiplex PCR, lists solely in-frame clones and lacks some. The top ten clones hold approximately 2% of a sample with about 160,000 clones, roughly 93% of them seen once. V gave up 4 bases and J gave up 4 bases; unmatched junction bases: 7. This CDR3 is built from 15 residues. Looked up from germline, CDR1 is SGDLS and CDR2 is YYNGEE. The data derive from a study of blood T cell repertoires in COVID-19. Study context: The United States, Italy and Spain provided the acute and convalescent COVID-19 samples. Sample material is recorded as cDNA or gDNA derived from T cells, B-cell-depleted T cells, or PBMCs.

The sequenced sample was peripheral blood. J is TRBJ2-5 and V is TRBV9; 10 bases align to TRBD2. The origin of this receptor is a man between 18 and 29 years old with acute or convalescent COVID-19. CDR3 sequence: CASSSLAGDPETQYF. The DNA of the CDR3 is TGTGCCAGCAGCTCCCTAGCGGGGGACCCAGAGACCCAGTACTTC.